These 15 T cell receptor beta chains were all obtained from the same sample, sequenced in a study of blood T cell repertoires in COVID-19. TCRdb's copy holds only in-frame clones and misses some; the assay was immunoSEQ multiplex PCR. The repertoire consists of over 250,000 clones, with about nine tenths occurring once and the leading ten covering 2.5% to 3%. Sequencing was carried out using peripheral blood. Source of these receptors: a person aged 18 to 35 with COVID-19, enrolled during active disease.

The J gene is TRBJ2-5, the V gene TRBV24-1, with 9 bases identical to TRBD2. Germline loops: CDR1 KGHDR, CDR2 SFDVKD. The CDR3 spans 13 residues. Trimming removed 5 bases from V and 5 bases from J; junction bases left unmatched: 2. CDR3 region: CATSVAGDETQYF. The CDR3 DNA sequence: TGTGCCACCAGTGTAGCGGGAGATGAGACCCAGTACTTC.

This chain connects TRBV2 to TRBJ1-5; 10 positions agree with TRBD1. J was trimmed by 5 bases and V by 8 bases; bases with no gene match: 6. The CDR3 totals 14 residues. CDR1 and CDR2 (germline): SNHLY, FYNNEI. DNA of the CDR3: TGTGCCAGCGGGGCGGGACAGGGGTATCAGCCCCAGCATTTT. Encoded protein: CASGAGQGYQPQHF.

V usage is TRBV11-2 and J usage is TRBJ2-1; no clear D gene. The CDR3 has 15 amino acids. CDR1 is SGHAT, CDR2 FQNNGV, per germline. Trimming cost V 1 base and J 0 bases, with 7 bases left between them. CDR3 residues: CASSLGDISYNEQFF. The CDR3 nucleotides read TGTGCCAGCAGCTTAGGCGACATCTCCTACAATGAGCAGTTCTTC.

The J gene is TRBJ2-1, the V gene TRBV9, with TRBD1 identical over 10 bases. Per the germline V gene, CDR1 is SGDLS and CDR2 is YYNGEE. Unmatched junction bases numbered 12, after V lost 0 bases and J lost 6 bases. This CDR3 has 18 amino acids. The CDR3 loop reads CASSVAGTPGQGSNEQFF. CDR3 nucleotides: TGTGCCAGCAGCGTAGCGGGAACCCCGGGACAGGGGTCCAATGAGCAGTTCTTC. The variable domain in full, with the rest retrieved from reference TRBV9 and TRBJ2-1, is DSGVTQTPKHLITATGQRVTLRCSPRSGDLSVYWYQQSLDQGLQFLIQYYNGEERAKGNILERFSAQQFPDLHSELNLSSLELGDSALYFCASSVAGTPGQGSNEQFFGPGTRLTVL.

In nucleotides, the CDR3 is TGTGCCAGCAGAGCCGTCTGGTCCGGTTTAGATAATTCACCCCTCCACTTT. As protein: CASRAVWSGLDNSPLHF. The chain links TRBV11-2 to TRBJ1-6; the D is unclear. Germline assignment: CDR1 SGHAT and CDR2 FQNNGV. The CDR3 covers 17 residues. Trimming shortened V by 6 bases and J by 5 bases, and 20 bases separated the two germline ends. Full variable domain (outside the CDR3, taken from reference TRBV11-2 and TRBJ1-6): EAGVAQSPRYKIIEKRQSVAFWCNPISGHATLYWYQQILGQGPKLLIQFQNNGVVDDSQLPKDRFSAERLKGVDSTLKIQPAKLEDSAVYLCASRAVWSGLDNSPLHFGNGTRLTVT.

This sequence joins TRBV6-1 and TRBJ1-6; D is possibly TRBD1 (5 bases). The germline V and J ends were trimmed by 3 bases and 7 bases, with 16 bases remaining between them. The length of the CDR3 is 16 residues. Per germline, CDR1 MNHNS and CDR2 SASEGT. This CDR3 reads CASSDLGGGANSPLHF. CDR3 nucleotide sequence: TGTGCCAGCAGTGATCTTGGGGGGGGAGCAAATTCACCCCTCCACTTT.

The V and J genes are TRBV5-1 and TRBJ2-1; D perhaps matches TRBD2 (6 bases). Deletions cut 0 bases from V and 5 bases from J, with 15 bases between. The CDR3 spans 16 residues. Germline V gene lookup returns CDR1 SGHRS and CDR2 YFSETQ. This chain's CDR3 is CASSLGSRDYHNEQFF. Here the CDR3 DNA reads TGCGCCAGCAGCTTGGGGTCGCGGGATTATCACAATGAGCAGTTCTTC.

The V call is TRBV9, the J call TRBJ2-5; unclear D gene. This CDR3 region has 16 residues. The V and J ends lost 0 bases and 3 bases respectively, with 15 bases between them. Germline-derived CDR1 and CDR2 are SGDLS and YYNGEE. The CDR3 loop reads CASSVGATSFKETQYF. The DNA for the CDR3 is TGTGCCAGCAGCGTAGGTGCTACCTCATTTAAAGAGACCCAGTACTTC.

This clone was seen just once. V and J are TRBV7-8 and TRBJ1-1; D unclear. Germline V gene data show CDR1 as SGHVS and CDR2 as FQNEAQ. The CDR3 length is 15 residues. The V gene lost 1 base and the J gene lost 0 bases, with 9 bases spanning the gap. The CDR3: CASSLVEGLNTEAFF. The CDR3 DNA reads TGTGCCAGCAGCTTAGTCGAGGGCCTGAACACTGAAGCTTTCTTT.

The chain recombines TRBV6-5 with TRBJ2-5; TRBD1 matches 8 bases. This CDR3 has 14 residues. The V gene end was trimmed by 6 bases and the J gene end by 5 bases; junction bases not matched to a gene: 8. The germline V gene encodes CDR1 MNHEY and CDR2 SVGAGI. The CDR3 protein is CASRATGAWETQYF. The CDR3 DNA reads as TGTGCCAGCAGGGCGACAGGGGCGTGGGAGACCCAGTACTTC.

The chain recombines TRBV5-4 with TRBJ2-2, with 10 bases lining up with TRBD1. The CDR3 runs to 16 residues. The junction had 3 bases not matched to a gene; V was cut back by 0 bases and J by 4 bases. Germline V gene sequence: CDR1 SGHNT, CDR2 YYREEE (reference sequence). The CDR3 reads CASSLGQGAFTGELFF. The CDR3 nucleotides are TGTGCCAGCAGCTTGGGACAGGGGGCATTCACCGGGGAGCTGTTTTTT.

This chain links TRBV18 with TRBJ2-7, with a possible D match to TRBD1 (5 bases). V lost 5 bases to trimming and J lost 3 bases, with 8 bases between them. The CDR3 contains 12 residues. From germline, CDR1 is KGHSH and CDR2 LQKENI. This chain's CDR3 is CASSSDSYEQYF. CDR3 nucleotides: TGTGCCAGCTCATCCGACAGCTACGAGCAGTACTTC.

The rearrangement uses TRBV10-3 and TRBJ2-7, with 7 bases matching TRBD2. CDR1 is ENHRY and CDR2 is SYGVKD in the germline V gene. The CDR3 length is 13 residues. V lost 10 bases and J lost 0; bases outside the gene matches: 6. DNA for the CDR3: TGTGCCAGCTCACGGGGGGACTCCTACGAGCAGTACTTC. Amino acids: CASSRGDSYEQYF.

The chain links TRBV5-6 to TRBJ2-7; D possibly corresponds to TRBD1 (6 bases). CDR3 length: 15 amino acids. The V gene's germline CDR1 is SGHDT and CDR2 YYEEEE. The V and J ends lost 2 bases and 0 bases respectively, with 12 bases between them. The CDR3 DNA follows: TGTGCCAGCAGCTTACCCGACAGGACCTCCTACGAGCAGTACTTC. The encoded protein is CASSLPDRTSYEQYF.

The CDR3 spells CASTPDRGGTEAFF. The CDR3 nucleotides are TGTGCCAGCACTCCGGACAGGGGAGGGACTGAAGCTTTCTTT. The chain recombines TRBV25-1 with TRBJ1-1, with 9 positions matching TRBD1. The ends lost 7 bases at V and 5 bases at J; junction bases unmatched: 8. The CDR3 runs to 14 residues. From germline, CDR1 is MGHDK and CDR2 SYGVNS.